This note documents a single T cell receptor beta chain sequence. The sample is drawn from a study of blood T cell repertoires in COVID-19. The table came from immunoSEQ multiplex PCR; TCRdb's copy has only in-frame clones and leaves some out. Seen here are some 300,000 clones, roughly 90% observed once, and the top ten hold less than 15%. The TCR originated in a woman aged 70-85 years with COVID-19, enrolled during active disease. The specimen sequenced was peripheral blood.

CDR3 sequence (DNA): TGTGCCACCAGTGACCCTCACACAGGGGACTACGAGCAGTACTTC. Its translation: CATSDPHTGDYEQYF. The chain uses TRBV24-1 and TRBJ2-7; 7 positions agree with TRBD1. V lost 4 bases and J lost 3; bases outside the gene matches: 8. This CDR3 region has 15 residues. Germline V gives CDR1 KGHDR, CDR2 SFDVKD.